This is a list of T cell receptor beta chains from one sample in a study of CD8 T cells in ankylosing spondylitis. TCRdb processed the 5' RACE reads anew with MiXCR; each CDR3 protein has one entry. This sample has under 450,000 distinct CDR3 sequences, with approximately 22% found just once. The specimen was blood, either unsorted or a sorted T cell fraction (not recorded which). The receptors were gathered from a male donor with ankylosing spondylitis or in good health (not recorded which). The CDR3 runs from the conserved cysteine through the conserved F or W. The D gene is left open where the match is weak. The size of a clone is reported for some rows only, either as once, few or many, or as a class for expanded clones.

CDR3aa: CASSHETGIYEQYF
CDR3nt: TGTGCCAGCAGCCACGAAACAGGGATCTACGAGCAGTACTTC
abundance: -
d_gene: -
j_gene: TRBJ2-7
v_gene: TRBV12-3/TRBV12-4

CDR3aa: CSAPSQTSGGYNEQFF
CDR3nt: TGCAGTGCTCCCTCCCAGACTAGCGGGGGTTACAATGAGCAGTTCTTC
abundance: -
d_gene: TRBD2
j_gene: TRBJ2-1
v_gene: TRBV20-1

CDR3aa: CASSLDRQGPNTGELFF
CDR3nt: TGTGCCAGCAGCTTAGATAGACAGGGCCCGAACACCGGGGAGCTGTTTTTT
abundance: -
d_gene: TRBD1
j_gene: TRBJ2-2
v_gene: TRBV7-6

CDR3aa: CSVLAAGVGETQYF
CDR3nt: TGCAGCGTACTAGCGGCTGGCGTTGGAGAGACCCAGTACTTC
abundance: -
d_gene: TRBD2
j_gene: TRBJ2-5
v_gene: TRBV29-1

CDR3aa: CASSLGKTYEQYF
CDR3nt: TGTGCCAGCAGTTTAGGGAAGACCTACGAGCAGTACTTC
abundance: -
d_gene: -
j_gene: TRBJ2-7
v_gene: TRBV12-3/TRBV12-4

CDR3aa: CASSQRTGPSYEQYF
CDR3nt: TGCGCCAGCAGCCAGAGGACAGGGCCATCCTACGAGCAGTACTTC
abundance: many
d_gene: TRBD1
j_gene: TRBJ2-7
v_gene: TRBV4-1

CDR3aa: CASSQATGGSGANVLTF
CDR3nt: TGCGCCAGCAGCCAGGCCACAGGGGGCTCTGGGGCCAACGTCCTGACTTTC
abundance: -
d_gene: TRBD1
j_gene: TRBJ2-6
v_gene: TRBV4-1

CDR3aa: CSARKALGGEQYF
CDR3nt: TGCAGTGCTAGAAAGGCCCTCGGGGGAGAGCAGTACTTC
abundance: few
d_gene: -
j_gene: TRBJ2-7
v_gene: TRBV20-1

CDR3aa: CSVEDRGAYEQYF
CDR3nt: TGCAGCGTTGAAGATAGAGGGGCCTACGAGCAGTACTTC
abundance: many
d_gene: -
j_gene: TRBJ2-7
v_gene: TRBV29-1

CDR3aa: CASSFLQKTYEQYF
CDR3nt: TGTGCCAGCAGTTTCTTACAGAAGACCTACGAGCAGTACTTC
abundance: few
d_gene: -
j_gene: TRBJ2-7
v_gene: TRBV27

CDR3aa: CASRVTSGPTDTQYF
CDR3nt: TGTGCCAGCAGAGTAACTAGCGGGCCCACAGATACGCAGTATTTT
abundance: -
d_gene: TRBD2
j_gene: TRBJ2-3
v_gene: TRBV6-2/TRBV6-3

CDR3aa: CASKVAGGRKETQYF
CDR3nt: TGTGCCAGCAAAGTAGCGGGGGGGCGGAAAGAGACCCAGTACTTC
abundance: -
d_gene: TRBD2
j_gene: TRBJ2-5
v_gene: TRBV12-3/TRBV12-4

CDR3aa: CASTLVGNTIYF
CDR3nt: TGTGCCAGCACCTTAGTTGGAAACACCATATATTTT
abundance: -
d_gene: -
j_gene: TRBJ1-3
v_gene: TRBV12-3/TRBV12-4

CDR3aa: CASSSRLAGPDEQFF
CDR3nt: TGTGCCAGCAGCTCAAGACTAGCGGGGCCCGATGAGCAGTTCTTC
abundance: -
d_gene: TRBD2
j_gene: TRBJ2-1
v_gene: TRBV7-9

CDR3aa: CASSQGTVGNEQYF
CDR3nt: TGTGCCAGCAGCCAAGGGACAGTGGGTAACGAGCAGTACTTC
abundance: -
d_gene: TRBD1
j_gene: TRBJ2-7
v_gene: TRBV7-6

CDR3aa: CATTQRGYRRELFF
CDR3nt: TGTGCCACTACCCAAAGAGGATACAGGCGGGAGCTGTTTTTT
abundance: -
d_gene: -
j_gene: TRBJ2-2
v_gene: TRBV30

CDR3aa: CASSPGIEAFF
CDR3nt: TGTGCCAGCAGCCCCGGGATTGAAGCTTTCTTT
abundance: -
d_gene: -
j_gene: TRBJ1-1
v_gene: TRBV13

CDR3aa: CASKLEGTGELFF
CDR3nt: TGTGCCAGCAAATTGGAAGGGACCGGGGAGCTGTTTTTT
abundance: -
d_gene: -
j_gene: TRBJ2-2
v_gene: TRBV2

CDR3aa: CSVGVSATNEKLFF
CDR3nt: TGCAGCGTGGGGGTGTCTGCAACTAATGAAAAACTGTTTTTT
abundance: -
d_gene: -
j_gene: TRBJ1-4
v_gene: TRBV29-1

CDR3aa: CASSPGQGVGTEAFF
CDR3nt: TGTGCCAGCAGCCCAGGACAGGGCGTCGGCACTGAAGCTTTCTTT
abundance: -
d_gene: TRBD1
j_gene: TRBJ1-1
v_gene: TRBV11-2

CDR3aa: CASSLESGGRNEQYF
CDR3nt: TGTGCCAGCAGCTTAGAGTCGGGGGGGCGTAACGAGCAGTACTTC
abundance: -
d_gene: TRBD2
j_gene: TRBJ2-7
v_gene: TRBV7-2

CDR3aa: CASSQQGANTEAFF
CDR3nt: TGTGCCAGCAGCCAACAGGGGGCGAACACTGAAGCTTTCTTT
abundance: few
d_gene: TRBD1
j_gene: TRBJ1-1
v_gene: TRBV11-2